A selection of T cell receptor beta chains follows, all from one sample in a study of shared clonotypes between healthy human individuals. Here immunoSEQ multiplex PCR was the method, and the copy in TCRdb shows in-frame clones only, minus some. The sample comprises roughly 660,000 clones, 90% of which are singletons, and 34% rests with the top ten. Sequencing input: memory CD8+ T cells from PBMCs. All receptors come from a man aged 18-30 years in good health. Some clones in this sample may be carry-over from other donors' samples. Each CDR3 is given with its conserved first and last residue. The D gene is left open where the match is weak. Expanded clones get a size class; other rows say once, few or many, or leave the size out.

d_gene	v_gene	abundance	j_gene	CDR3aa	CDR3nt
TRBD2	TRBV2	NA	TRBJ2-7	CASSGGEGLAGDEQYF	TGTGCCAGCAGTGGGGGAGAGGGACTAGCGGGAGACGAGCAGTACTTC
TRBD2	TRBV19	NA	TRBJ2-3	CASSGFAGGTDTQYF	TGTGCCAGTAGCGGATTTGCGGGAGGGACAGATACGCAGTATTTT
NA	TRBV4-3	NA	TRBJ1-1	CASSPGLGGTEAFF	TGCGCCAGCAGCCCGGGGCTTGGAGGCACTGAAGCTTTCTTT
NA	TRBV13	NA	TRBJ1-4	CASRPREAVANEKLFF	TGTGCCAGCAGGCCCCGGGAGGCGGTGGCTAATGAAAAACTGTTTTTT
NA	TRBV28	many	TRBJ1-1	CASSLRGENTEAFF	TGTGCCAGCAGTCTGCGAGGAGAGAACACTGAAGCTTTCTTT
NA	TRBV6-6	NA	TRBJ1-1	CASSYVEVEAFF	TGTGCCAGCAGTTACGTGGAGGTTGAAGCTTTCTTT
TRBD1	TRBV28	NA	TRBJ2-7	CASSFLSRDRGPDEQYF	TGTGCCAGCAGCTTCCTGTCCCGGGACAGGGGGCCGGACGAGCAGTACTTC
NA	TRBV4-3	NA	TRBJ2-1	CASSQNPDEQFF	TGCGCCAGCAGCCAAAATCCCGATGAGCAGTTCTTC
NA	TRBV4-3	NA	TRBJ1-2	CASSPTPIGTLRGYTF	TGCGCCAGCAGCCCGACCCCGATCGGGACTCTACGTGGCTACACCTTC
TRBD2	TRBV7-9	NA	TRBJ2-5	CASRPRDYQETQYF	TGTGCCAGCAGGCCCCGGGACTATCAAGAGACCCAGTACTTC
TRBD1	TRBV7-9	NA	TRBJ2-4	CASTLAADRAIQYF	TGTGCCAGCACCTTAGCTGCCGACAGGGCCATTCAGTACTTC
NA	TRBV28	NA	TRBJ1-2	CASSSSWALEGYTF	TGTGCCAGCAGTTCCTCTTGGGCCCTAGAGGGCTACACCTTC
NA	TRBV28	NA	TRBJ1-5	CASSLLSGSQPQHF	TGTGCCAGCAGTCTCCTAAGCGGATCTCAGCCCCAGCATTTT
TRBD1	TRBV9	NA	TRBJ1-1	CASSVTGVGEAFF	TGTGCCAGCAGCGTAACAGGGGTGGGTGAAGCTTTCTTT
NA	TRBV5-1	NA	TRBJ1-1	CASSLFRDNTEAFF	TGCGCCAGCAGCTTGTTCCGGGACAACACTGAAGCTTTCTTT
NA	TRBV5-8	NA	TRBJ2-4	CASSLLAKNIQYF	TGTGCCAGCAGCTTATTAGCCAAAAACATTCAGTACTTC
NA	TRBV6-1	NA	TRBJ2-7	CASSEASHGLARRYSYEQYF	TGTGCCAGCAGTGAAGCCTCCCACGGTTTGGCCAGGCGATACTCCTACGAGCAGTACTTC
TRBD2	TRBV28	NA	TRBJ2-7	CASSQGRGLAYEQYF	TGTGCCAGCAGCCAAGGGAGGGGTTTAGCCTACGAGCAGTACTTC
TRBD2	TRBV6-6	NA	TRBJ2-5	CASSQSLAGGEETQYF	TGTGCCAGCAGTCAGTCACTAGCGGGGGGTGAAGAGACCCAGTACTTC
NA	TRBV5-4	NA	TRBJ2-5	CASSLVGRGQTQYF	TGTGCCAGCAGCTTGGTGGGCAGAGGGCAGACCCAGTACTTC
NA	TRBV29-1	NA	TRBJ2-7	CSVEYSYEQYF	TGCAGCGTTGAGTATAGCTACGAGCAGTACTTC
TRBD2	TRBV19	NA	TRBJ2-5	CASSIVGTSRQETQYF	TGTGCCAGTAGTATTGTAGGGACTAGCAGACAAGAGACCCAGTACTTC
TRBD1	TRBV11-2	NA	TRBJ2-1	CASSLALGTGLYNEQFF	TGTGCCAGCAGCTTAGCCCTAGGGACAGGGCTTTACAATGAGCAGTTCTTC